These T cell receptor beta chains were read from a single sample in a study of blood T cell repertoires in COVID-19. The protocol was immunoSEQ multiplex PCR, while the TCRdb copy is restricted to in-frame clones and leaves out a portion. The sample consists of about 98,000 clones, roughly four fifths of them appearing once. Sample: peripheral blood. Receptor source: a man aged 55 to 69 with acute or convalescent COVID-19. CDR3s include the opening cysteine and the closing phenylalanine or tryptophan. The D gene is left open where the match is weak. Where a row states a size, it is once, few, many or the class of an expanded clone; other rows omit it.

.,TRBV7-9,TRBD1,TRBJ1-5,TGTGCCAGCAGCTTCGAGACAGGGGGACCTCAGCCCCAGCATTTT,CASSFETGGPQPQHF
.,TRBV29-1,TRBD1,TRBJ2-5,TGCAGCGTTGACAGGGGGCGAGAGACCCAGTACTTC,CSVDRGRETQYF
.,TRBV30,.,TRBJ1-6,TGTGCCTGGACCGTCGGGGGATCACCCCTCCACTTT,CAWTVGGSPLHF
.,TRBV27,.,TRBJ2-5,TGTGCCAGCAGTTTAAGACTTTACGGAACGGCCCAGTACTTC,CASSLRLYGTAQYF
.,TRBV5-4,.,TRBJ1-1,TGTGCCAGCAGCTTGAGGAGCACAGGATCCACTGAAGCTTTCTTT,CASSLRSTGSTEAFF
.,TRBV2,.,TRBJ2-3,TGTGCCAGCAGTGGGCTAGCCTCTAGCACAGATACGCAGTATTTT,CASSGLASSTDTQYF
few,TRBV7-9,.,TRBJ2-1,TGTGCCAGCAGCTGGGGGACTTCCGACAATGAGCAGTTCTTC,CASSWGTSDNEQFF
many,TRBV7-9,.,TRBJ2-4,TGTGCCAGCAGCTTGTCCCAGGGAAGCAACATTCAGTACTTC,CASSLSQGSNIQYF
once,TRBV5-4,TRBD2,TRBJ2-1,TGTGCCAGCAGCTTGCAACTAGCGAGCAATGAGCAGTTCTTC,CASSLQLASNEQFF
.,TRBV27,.,TRBJ1-1,TGTGCCAGCAGTTTGGCCATGAACACTGAAGCTTTCTTT,CASSLAMNTEAFF
.,TRBV3-1/TRBV3-2,TRBD2,TRBJ2-1,TGTGCCAGCAGCCAAGATTCTAGCGGGAGGGCCCATGAGCAGTTCTTC,CASSQDSSGRAHEQFF
few,TRBV11-3,.,TRBJ1-2,TGTGCCAGCAGCTTAGATCGGTATGGCTACACCTTC,CASSLDRYGYTF
.,TRBV6-6,.,TRBJ2-1,TGTGCCAGCAGCCAAAGTGGGGGCACTGAGCAGTTCTTC,CASSQSGGTEQFF
once,TRBV7-9,TRBD1,TRBJ2-5,TGTGCCAGCATCGACGGGACAGCCCAAGATACCCAGTACTTC,CASIDGTAQDTQYF
.,TRBV3-1/TRBV3-2,TRBD2,TRBJ2-1,TGTGCCAGCAGCCCCGGGGGACTAGCGGGGGGAAATGAGCAGTTCTTC,CASSPGGLAGGNEQFF
.,TRBV9,.,TRBJ1-3,TGTGCCAGCAGCGTAGAAGTTTTGGAGCTGTCTGGAAACACCATATATTTT,CASSVEVLELSGNTIYF
.,TRBV18,TRBD2,TRBJ2-7,TGTGCCAGCTCGCGGAGGGAGGGGAAGGACGAGCAGTACTTC,CASSRREGKDEQYF
once,TRBV11-2,.,TRBJ1-6,TGTGCCAGCAGCTTAGATGGGGCAGGCAATAATTCACCCCTCCACTTT,CASSLDGAGNNSPLHF
once,TRBV13,TRBD2,TRBJ2-5,TGTGCCAGCAACGGACTAGCGGAAGAGACCCAGTACTTC,CASNGLAEETQYF
few,TRBV9,TRBD1,TRBJ1-6,TGTGCCAGCAGCGATGGACAGGGGCGTAATTCACCCCTCCACTTT,CASSDGQGRNSPLHF
.,TRBV7-9,TRBD1,TRBJ1-2,TGTGCCAGCAGCGCCCCGGGACAGGGAATAGTAGGCTACACCTTC,CASSAPGQGIVGYTF
.,TRBV11-3,.,TRBJ2-5,TGTGCCAGCAGCTCGTCAGTGGCGGGGACCCAGTACTTC,CASSSSVAGTQYF
.,TRBV6-1,.,TRBJ1-1,TGTGCCAGCAGTGACGCCTCCCGACAGGAAGCTTTCTTT,CASSDASRQEAFF